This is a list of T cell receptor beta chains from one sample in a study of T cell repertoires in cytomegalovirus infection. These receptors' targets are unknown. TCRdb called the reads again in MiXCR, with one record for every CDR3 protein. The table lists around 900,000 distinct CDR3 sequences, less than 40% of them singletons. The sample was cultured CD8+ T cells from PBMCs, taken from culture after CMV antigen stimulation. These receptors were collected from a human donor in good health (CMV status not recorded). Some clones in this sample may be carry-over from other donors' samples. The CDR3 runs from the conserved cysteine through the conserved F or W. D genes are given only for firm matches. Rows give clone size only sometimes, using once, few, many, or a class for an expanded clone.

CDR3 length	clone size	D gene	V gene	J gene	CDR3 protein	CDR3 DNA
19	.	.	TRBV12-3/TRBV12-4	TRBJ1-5	CASSLRFGAGGGAGQPQHF	TGTGCCAGCAGTTTAAGGTTTGGGGCCGGGGGGGGCGCGGGGCAGCCCCAGCATTTT
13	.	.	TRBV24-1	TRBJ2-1	CATSASDFNEQFF	TGTGCCACCAGTGCCTCGGACTTCAATGAGCAGTTCTTC
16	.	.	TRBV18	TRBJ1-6	CASSPPPGQVNSPLHF	TGTGCCAGCTCACCACCGCCGGGGCAGGTTAATTCACCCCTCCACTTT
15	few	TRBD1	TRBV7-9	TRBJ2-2	CASLQTGGITGELFF	TGTGCCAGCTTACAGACAGGGGGCATCACCGGGGAGCTGTTTTTT
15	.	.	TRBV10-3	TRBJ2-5	CAISGSLGGRETQYF	TGTGCCATCAGTGGAAGTTTGGGGGGCAGGGAGACCCAGTACTTC
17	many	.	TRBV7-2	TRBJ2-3	CASSLGPLGASTDTQYF	TGTGCCAGCAGCTTAGGCCCATTGGGGGCTAGCACAGATACGCAGTATTTT
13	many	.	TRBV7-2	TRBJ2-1	CAIRGRAGHEQFF	TGTGCCATCCGAGGCAGGGCCGGGCATGAGCAGTTCTTC
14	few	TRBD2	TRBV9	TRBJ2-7	CASSVGLADYEQYF	TGTGCCAGCAGCGTAGGACTAGCGGACTACGAGCAGTACTTC
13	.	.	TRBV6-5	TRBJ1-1	CASSYSTLTEAFF	TGTGCCAGCAGTTACTCGACATTGACTGAAGCTTTCTTT
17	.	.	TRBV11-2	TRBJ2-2	CASSLEWTVTNTGELFF	TGTGCCAGCAGCTTAGAGTGGACGGTAACGAACACCGGGGAGCTGTTTTTT
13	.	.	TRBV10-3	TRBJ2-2	CAIRLDHTGELFF	TGTGCCATCAGGCTGGACCACACCGGGGAGCTGTTTTTT
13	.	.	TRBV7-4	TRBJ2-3	CASNEAITDTQYF	TGTGCCAGCAACGAAGCCATCACAGATACGCAGTATTTT
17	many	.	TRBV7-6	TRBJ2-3	CASSLVVSRRSTDTQYF	TGTGCCAGCAGCTTAGTCGTGAGCCGGCGGAGCACAGATACGCAGTATTTT
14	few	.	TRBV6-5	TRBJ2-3	CASTPLSSTDTQYF	TGTGCCAGCACCCCCCTGAGTAGCACAGATACGCAGTATTTT
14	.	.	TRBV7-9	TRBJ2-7	CASSLPTDPYEQYF	TGTGCCAGCAGCTTACCTACTGATCCCTACGAGCAGTACTTC
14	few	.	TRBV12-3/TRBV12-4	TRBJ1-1	CASSFPPDTTEAFF	TGTGCCAGCAGTTTCCCCCCGGACACCACTGAAGCTTTCTTT
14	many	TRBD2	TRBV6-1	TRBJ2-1	CASSLAGGTNEQFF	TGTGCCAGCAGTTTAGCGGGGGGGACCAATGAGCAGTTCTTC
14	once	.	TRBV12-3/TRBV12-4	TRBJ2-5	CASTDGTYGETQYF	TGTGCCAGCACCGATGGGACCTACGGAGAGACCCAGTACTTC
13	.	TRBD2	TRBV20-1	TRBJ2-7	CSAGAGYGYEQYF	TGCAGTGCCGGAGCGGGGTACGGCTACGAGCAGTACTTC
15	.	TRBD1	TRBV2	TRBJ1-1	CASTDRGNRNTEAFF	TGTGCCAGCACCGACAGGGGGAATCGGAACACTGAAGCTTTCTTT
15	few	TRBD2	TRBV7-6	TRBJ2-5	CAISLGPRRGETQYF	TGTGCCATATCTCTGGGACCCCGGCGGGGGGAGACCCAGTACTTC
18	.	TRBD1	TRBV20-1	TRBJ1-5	CSARDLLGTGGSNQPQHF	TGCAGTGCTAGAGATCTCTTGGGAACAGGGGGTTCCAATCAGCCCCAGCATTTT
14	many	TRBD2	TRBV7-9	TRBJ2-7	CASGGSGTASEQYF	TGTGCCAGTGGTGGAAGCGGGACCGCGAGCGAGCAGTACTTC
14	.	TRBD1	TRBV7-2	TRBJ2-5	CASSFVTGDQTQYF	TGTGCCAGCAGCTTCGTGACAGGGGATCAGACCCAGTACTTC
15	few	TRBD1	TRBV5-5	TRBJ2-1	CASSQDRVPYNEQFF	TGTGCCAGCAGCCAGGACAGGGTCCCCTACAATGAGCAGTTCTTC
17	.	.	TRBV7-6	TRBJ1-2	CASSLIGGAYGTDGYTF	TGTGCCAGCAGCTTAATTGGGGGAGCTTACGGGACGGATGGCTACACCTTC
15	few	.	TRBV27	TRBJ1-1	CASRSYLGPNTEAFF	TGTGCCAGCAGGTCCTACTTGGGGCCGAACACTGAAGCTTTCTTT
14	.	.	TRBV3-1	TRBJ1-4	CASSRPLESEKLFF	TGTGCCAGCAGCCGACCCCTCGAAAGTGAAAAACTGTTTTTT
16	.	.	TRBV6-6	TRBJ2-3	CASSYSSGEHTDTQYF	TGTGCCAGCAGTTACTCGTCCGGGGAACACACAGATACGCAGTATTTT
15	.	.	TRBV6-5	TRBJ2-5	CASSGPRQVTETQYF	TGTGCCAGCAGTGGCCCTCGACAGGTAACGGAGACCCAGTACTTC
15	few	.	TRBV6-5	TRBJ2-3	CASSYYGPATDTQYF	TGTGCCAGCAGTTACTACGGACCGGCAACGGATACGCAGTATTTT
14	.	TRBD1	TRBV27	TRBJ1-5	CASSWYRGEQPQHF	TGTGCCAGCAGTTGGTACAGGGGTGAACAGCCCCAGCATTTT
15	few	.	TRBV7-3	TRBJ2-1	CASSKSSQRVDEQFF	TGTGCCAGCAGCAAATCCAGCCAACGGGTCGATGAGCAGTTCTTC
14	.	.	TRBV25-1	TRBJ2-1	CASSERRPRCEQFF	TGTGCCAGCAGTGAACGACGGCCAAGGTGTGAGCAGTTCTTC
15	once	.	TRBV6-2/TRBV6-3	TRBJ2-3	CASSWGDTITDTQYF	TGTGCCAGCAGCTGGGGGGACACCATCACAGATACGCAGTATTTT
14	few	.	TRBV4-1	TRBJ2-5	CASSLLWDAETQYF	TGCGCCAGCAGCCTCCTATGGGATGCGGAGACCCAGTACTTC
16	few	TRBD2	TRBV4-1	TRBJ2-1	CASSHGTSGVHNEQFF	TGCGCCAGCAGCCACGGGACTAGCGGGGTCCACAATGAGCAGTTCTTC
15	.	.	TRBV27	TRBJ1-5	CASSLGYGGNQPQHF	TGTGCCAGCAGTTTAGGGTACGGGGGCAATCAGCCCCAGCATTTT
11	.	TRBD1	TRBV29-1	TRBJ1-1	CSVERGQEAFF	TGCAGCGTTGAAAGGGGACAGGAAGCTTTCTTT
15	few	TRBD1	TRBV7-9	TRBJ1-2	CASSSWDRGDYGYTF	TGTGCCAGCAGCTCCTGGGACAGGGGGGACTATGGCTACACCTTC
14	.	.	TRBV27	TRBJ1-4	CASSLGGPREKLFF	TGTGCCAGCAGTTTAGGGGGGCCGCGTGAAAAACTGTTTTTT
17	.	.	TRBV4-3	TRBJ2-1	CASSQDLAVSSYNEQFF	TGCGCCAGCAGCCAAGACCTGGCGGTAAGCTCCTACAATGAGCAGTTCTTC
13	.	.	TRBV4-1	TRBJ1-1	CASSQTRDKEAFF	TGCGCCAGCAGCCAAACCCGGGACAAGGAAGCTTTCTTT
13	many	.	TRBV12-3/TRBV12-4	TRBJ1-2	CASSFETNYGYTF	TGTGCCAGCAGTTTTGAAACTAACTATGGCTACACCTTC